These 13 T cell receptor beta chains were sequenced from one sample in a study of beta chain features in type 1 diabetes. Investigators reverse transcribed all isolated RNA, so they sequenced expressed TCRB transcripts. Sequencing was performed with immunoSEQ multiplex PCR; in TCRdb, only in-frame clones are kept and a portion is missing. The sample holds hundreds of thousands of clones, 15% seen once. Material: naive CD4+ T cells from blood. These receptors came from a man younger than 35 in good health.

This sequence joins TRBV19 and TRBJ2-2, with D perhaps matching TRBD1 or TRBD2 (5 bases each). The germline V gene encodes CDR1 LNHDA and CDR2 SQIVND (reference sequence). The CDR3 is 15 residues long. V was cut by 6 bases and J by 0 bases, with 11 bases left in between. CDR3 sequence reads: CASRWDGSNTGELFF. CDR3 DNA sequence: TGTGCCAGTAGATGGGACGGATCGAACACCGGGGAGCTGTTTTTT.

This clone was picked up a small number of times. The V and J genes are TRBV5-1 and TRBJ2-2; D is perhaps TRBD2 (7 bases). Trimming shortened V by 6 bases and J by 1 base, and 16 bases separated the two germline ends. The germline V gene has CDR1 SGHRS and CDR2 YFSETQ. This CDR3 spans 16 amino acids. CDR3 sequence: CASTGLGQMNTGELFF. CDR3 coding DNA: TGCGCCAGCACCGGACTAGGACAGATGAACACCGGGGAGCTGTTTTTT.

J is TRBJ2-7 and V is TRBV27, with 9 bases aligning to TRBD1. There are 16 residues in the CDR3. In germline, CDR1 is MNHEY, CDR2 SMNVEV (reference sequence). J lost 4 bases, V lost 2 bases, and 9 bases had no gene match. CDR3 region: CASSLLPGQGSYEQYF. CDR3 nucleotides: TGTGCCAGCAGTTTACTACCGGGACAGGGTTCTTACGAGCAGTACTTC.

This rearrangement joins TRBV30 to TRBJ2-3; no reliable D call. The CDR3 consists of 11 residues. Germline V lookup: CDR1 GTSNPN, CDR2 SVGIG (reference sequence). The V gene lost 0 bases and the J gene lost 8 bases, with 6 bases spanning the gap. The CDR3 bases are TGTGCCTGGAGTGTATCCGGTACGCAGTATTTT. It encodes CAWSVSGTQYF.

The chain links TRBV6-1 to TRBJ1-2; D perhaps matches TRBD1 (5 bases). The V gene lost 1 base and the J gene lost 2 bases, with 11 bases spanning the gap. The length of the CDR3 is 15 residues. CDR1 MNHNS and CDR2 SASEGT come from the germline V gene. CDR3 sequence: CASSEGDSLNYGYTF. Written as DNA, the CDR3 is TGTGCCAGCAGTGAAGGTGACAGCCTAAACTATGGCTACACCTTC.

This clone came up a few times. This chain connects TRBV9 to TRBJ1-3, with D unclear. Germline CDR1 reads SGDLS; CDR2 reads YYNGEE. The CDR3 is 16 residues long. The germline V and J ends were trimmed by 3 bases and 2 bases, with 15 bases remaining between them. CDR3 sequence: CASSATGRGTGNTIYF. CDR3 in DNA: TGTGCCAGCAGCGCCACCGGGAGAGGAACTGGAAACACCATATATTTT.

This clone appeared a few times. The chain employs TRBV5-4 and TRBJ2-2; unclear D gene. The CDR3 is made up of 14 amino acids. V dropped 0 bases and J dropped 3 bases, with 6 bases sitting between them. Per the germline V gene, CDR1 is SGHNT and CDR2 is YYREEE (reference sequence). The CDR3: CASSLDRHTGELFF. CDR3 nucleotides: TGTGCCAGCAGCTTGGACCGCCACACCGGGGAGCTGTTTTTT.

Remarks on this clone: A read error is likely, as this CDR3 ends without the conserved phenylalanine or tryptophan. The DNA is omitted, as the CDR3 cannot be located on it reliably, and the CDR3 follows TCRdb's listing. The V call is TRBV18, the J call TRBJ2-7; TRBD1, the table's D call, lacks a check against the DNA. Germline CDR1 and CDR2: KGHSH and LQKENI. From its first to its last residue, the CDR3 has 16 amino acids. CDR3 protein: CASSPILGQASYERYL.

This chain links TRBV10-3 with TRBJ2-1, with 9 nucleotides matching TRBD2. The V gene end was trimmed by 5 bases and the J gene end by 8 bases; junction bases not matched to a gene: 10. There are 15 residues in the CDR3. Germline V gives CDR1 ENHRY, CDR2 SYGVKD. The CDR3 loop is CAISYTGTSSDEQFF. The CDR3 DNA reads as TGTGCCATCAGTTACACCGGGACTAGCAGCGATGAGCAGTTCTTC.

This clone was seen a handful of times. V usage is TRBV2 and J usage is TRBJ1-1; no reliable D call. Looked up from germline, CDR1 is SNHLY and CDR2 is FYNNEI. The CDR3 is 13 amino acids. V lost 0 bases and J lost 2, with 4 bases in between. Written as DNA, the CDR3 is TGTGCCAGCAGTGAAGCGTTTAACACTGAAGCTTTCTTT. The encoded protein is CASSEAFNTEAFF.

This clone was counted between two and nine times. This chain joins TRBV7-9 and TRBJ1-2, with TRBD1 identical over 7 bases. The V gene's germline CDR1 is SEHNR and CDR2 FQNEAQ (reference sequence). J gave up 1 base and V 7 bases, and 6 bases lay outside the gene matches. The CDR3 is 14 amino acids. The CDR3 bases are TGTGCCAGCACCCGGACAGGACTTAACTATGGCTACACCTTC. This translates into CASTRTGLNYGYTF.

This clone was picked up a small number of times. The chain joins TRBV28 to TRBJ2-3; 8 bases align to TRBD1. Germline V gene data show CDR1 as MDHEN and CDR2 as SYDVKM. V lost 5 bases, J lost 8 bases, and 12 bases stayed unmatched. This CDR3 contains 15 residues. The CDR3 loop reads CASSPRQGRSSTQYF. CDR3 DNA sequence: TGTGCCAGCAGTCCCCGACAGGGGCGATCAAGTACGCAGTATTTT.

The V gene is TRBV6-5, the J gene TRBJ2-5; D remains unclear. There are 14 residues in the CDR3. Germline CDR1 reads MNHEY; CDR2 reads SVGAGI. V lost 5 bases and J lost 7, with 17 bases in between. The CDR3 loop reads CASSPRSSSVTQYF. In nucleotides, the CDR3 is TGTGCCAGCAGTCCTCGGAGTAGTTCGGTGACCCAGTACTTC.